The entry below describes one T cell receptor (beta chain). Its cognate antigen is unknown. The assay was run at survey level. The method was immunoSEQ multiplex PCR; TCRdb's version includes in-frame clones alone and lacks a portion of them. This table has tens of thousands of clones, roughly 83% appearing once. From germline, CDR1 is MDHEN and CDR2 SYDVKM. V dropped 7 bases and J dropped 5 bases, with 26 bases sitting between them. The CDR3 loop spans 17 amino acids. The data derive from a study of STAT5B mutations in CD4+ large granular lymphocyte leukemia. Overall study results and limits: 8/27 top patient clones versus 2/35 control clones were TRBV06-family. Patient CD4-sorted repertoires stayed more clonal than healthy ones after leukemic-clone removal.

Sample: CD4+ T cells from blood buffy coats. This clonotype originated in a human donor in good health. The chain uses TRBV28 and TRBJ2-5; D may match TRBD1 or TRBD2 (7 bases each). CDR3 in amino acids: CASTFLGRGLGSETQYF. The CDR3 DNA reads TGTGCCAGCACCTTCTTAGGGAGGGGGCTAGGAAGTGAGACCCAGTACTTC.